Listed below are T cell receptor beta chains from one sample, sequenced in a study of patients with pleural tuberculosis. MiXCR, applied by TCRdb to the reads, yields one record per CDR3 protein. The sample lists some 48,000 distinct CDR3 sequences; around 6.7% were seen once. Every receptor here comes from a human donor with pleural tuberculosis. Each CDR3 is given with its conserved first and last residue. D genes are given only for firm matches. Size is stated for part of the rows, as once, few or many counts, or as a class when the clone is expanded.

clone size | D gene | J gene | V gene | CDR3 protein | CDR3 DNA
many | - | TRBJ1-5 | TRBV6-1 | CASTAQGFYQPQHF | TGTGCCAGCACCGCCCAGGGGTTTTATCAGCCCCAGCATTTT
few | - | TRBJ1-3 | TRBV29-1 | CSVVVSSGNTIYF | TGCAGCGTTGTGGTGAGCTCTGGAAACACCATATATTTT
many | TRBD2 | TRBJ2-1 | TRBV4-2 | CASSPRSGRTYNEQFF | TGTGCCAGCAGCCCGAGGAGCGGGAGGACCTACAATGAGCAGTTCTTC
few | - | TRBJ2-5 | TRBV7-2 | CASSLAGETQYF | TGTGCCAGCAGCTTAGCGGGGGAGACCCAGTACTTC
many | TRBD1 | TRBJ1-1 | TRBV20-1 | CSAGGTGNTEAFF | TGCAGTGCGGGAGGGACAGGGAACACTGAAGCTTTCTTT
many | TRBD1 | TRBJ1-1 | TRBV6-2/TRBV6-3 | CASSYGQGGNTEAFF | TGTGCCAGCAGTTACGGACAGGGAGGGAACACTGAAGCTTTCTTT
large | - | TRBJ1-6 | TRBV18 | CASSPDTARNSPLHF | TGTGCCAGCTCACCCGACACCGCTCGGAATTCACCCCTCCACTTT
many | TRBD1 | TRBJ1-1 | TRBV2 | CASSERQGLTEAFF | TGTGCCAGCAGTGAAAGACAGGGATTGACTGAAGCTTTCTTT
many | TRBD1 | TRBJ1-1 | TRBV19 | CASSPGQGAEAFF | TGTGCCAGTAGCCCAGGACAGGGGGCTGAAGCTTTCTTT
many | TRBD2 | TRBJ2-3 | TRBV20-1 | CSAQGLAGGTDTQYF | TGCAGTGCCCAAGGACTAGCGGGCGGCACAGATACGCAGTATTTT
few | - | TRBJ1-6 | TRBV5-4 | CASSLSGTYNSPLHF | TGTGCCAGCAGCTTGTCAGGCACTTATAATTCACCCCTCCACTTT
many | - | TRBJ1-2 | TRBV6-2/TRBV6-3 | CASSLGDYGYTF | TGTGCCAGCAGTTTGGGAGACTATGGCTACACCTTC
many | - | TRBJ2-5 | TRBV12-3/TRBV12-4 | CASSSGTLSQGQETQYF | TGTGCCAGCAGTTCCGGGACATTAAGTCAGGGCCAAGAGACCCAGTACTTC
- | - | TRBJ1-1 | TRBV20-1 | CSARDGGAGALF | TGCAGTGCTAGAGATGGAGGGGCCGGGGCCCTCTTT
few | TRBD1 | TRBJ1-2 | TRBV10-3 | CAISRPGQGATNYGYTF | TGTGCCATCAGTCGACCGGGACAGGGGGCAACTAACTATGGCTACACCTTC
many | - | TRBJ2-1 | TRBV11-2 | CASSLGVGPYEQFF | TGTGCCAGCAGCTTAGGGGTGGGGCCTTATGAGCAGTTCTTC
many | TRBD2 | TRBJ2-3 | TRBV10-3 | CAIKREGGTDTQYF | TGTGCCATCAAGCGGGAGGGGGGCACAGATACGCAGTATTTT
many | TRBD1 | TRBJ1-5 | TRBV12-5 | CASGPTGNYSNQPQHF | TGTGCTAGTGGACCGACAGGGAATTATAGCAATCAGCCCCAGCATTTT
many | - | TRBJ2-3 | TRBV2 | CASSAGFSGTTDTQYF | TGTGCCAGCAGTGCGGGGTTTAGCGGAACCACAGATACGCAGTATTTT
many | - | TRBJ1-1 | TRBV28 | CASSLSTEAFF | TGTGCCAGCAGTTTAAGCACTGAAGCTTTCTTT
large | TRBD1 | TRBJ1-6 | TRBV11-2 | CASAGQGYYNSPLHF | TGTGCCAGCGCGGGACAGGGTTACTATAATTCACCCCTCCACTTT
few | - | TRBJ1-4 | TRBV19 | CASSMSRVGEKLFF | TGTGCCAGTAGTATGAGCAGGGTTGGGGAAAAACTGTTTTTT
many | TRBD2 | TRBJ2-1 | TRBV3-1 | CASRGTSGNEQFF | TGTGCCAGCAGAGGGACTAGCGGGAATGAGCAGTTCTTC
many | TRBD1 | TRBJ1-1 | TRBV5-1 | CASSLEGGFTEAFF | TGCGCCAGCAGCTTGGAAGGGGGCTTCACTGAAGCTTTCTTT
few | - | TRBJ2-1 | TRBV7-2 | CASSSAKEQFF | TGTGCCAGCAGCTCAGCTAAGGAGCAGTTCTTC
many | - | TRBJ1-1 | TRBV5-1 | CASSPSGPLNLAEAFF | TGCGCCAGCAGCCCCTCCGGGCCCCTGAATTTGGCTGAAGCTTTCTTT
few | TRBD1 | TRBJ1-2 | TRBV29-1 | CSVDEGAVNYGYTF | TGCAGCGTTGATGAGGGGGCGGTCAACTATGGCTACACCTTC
many | - | TRBJ2-1 | TRBV25-1 | CASSWGSGSYNEQFF | TGTGCCAGCAGTTGGGGTAGCGGCTCCTACAATGAGCAGTTCTTC
few | - | TRBJ2-7 | TRBV12-3/TRBV12-4 | CASSGYEQYF | TGTGCCAGCAGTGGGTACGAGCAGTACTTC
many | TRBD1 | TRBJ1-1 | TRBV20-1 | CSARQGSANTEAFF | TGCAGTGCCAGACAGGGGTCGGCGAACACTGAAGCTTTCTTT
many | TRBD2 | TRBJ2-3 | TRBV20-1 | CSARAGGVDTQYF | TGCAGTGCTAGGGCGGGAGGGGTAGATACGCAGTATTTT
- | - | TRBJ1-1 | TRBV29-1 | CSAGTLNTEAFF | TGCAGCGCCGGGACCCTGAACACTGAAGCTTTCTTT
many | - | TRBJ2-3 | TRBV28 | CASTAGLTDTQYF | TGTGCCAGCACAGCGGGCCTCACAGATACGCAGTATTTT
many | - | TRBJ1-1 | TRBV12-3/TRBV12-4 | CASSLSSPMNTEAFF | TGTGCCAGCAGTTTGTCCAGCCCTATGAACACTGAAGCTTTCTTT
few | - | TRBJ1-1 | TRBV19 | CASRPNRVENTEAFF | TGTGCCAGTAGGCCCAACAGGGTCGAGAACACTGAAGCTTTCTTT
few | - | TRBJ2-7 | TRBV5-1 | CASSPGGGPLHEQYF | TGCGCCAGCAGCCCAGGGGGGGGACCCCTCCACGAGCAGTACTTC
few | - | TRBJ1-4 | TRBV5-1 | CASSADPVGSTNEKLFF | TGCGCCAGCAGCGCGGATCCAGTGGGCTCAACTAATGAAAAACTGTTTTTT
many | - | TRBJ1-1 | TRBV2 | CASSKSVNTEAFF | TGTGCCAGCTCTAAATCGGTGAACACTGAAGCTTTCTTT
many | - | TRBJ1-2 | TRBV6-2/TRBV6-3 | CASSPRGGGGYTF | TGTGCCAGCAGCCCCAGGGGAGGAGGAGGCTACACCTTC
many | - | TRBJ1-1 | TRBV19 | CASRVGVEAFF | TGTGCCAGTAGAGTTGGGGTTGAAGCTTTCTTT
many | - | TRBJ1-5 | TRBV2 | CASRAQGFDQPQHF | TGTGCCAGCAGGGCACAGGGCTTCGATCAGCCCCAGCATTTT
many | TRBD1 | TRBJ2-1 | TRBV3-1 | CASSQDFQGALDEQFF | TGTGCCAGCAGCCAAGATTTTCAGGGGGCTCTCGATGAGCAGTTCTTC
many | - | TRBJ1-1 | TRBV3-1 | CASSLKVGGGTEAFF | TGTGCCAGCAGCCTCAAAGTCGGGGGTGGCACTGAAGCTTTCTTT
many | - | TRBJ2-3 | TRBV12-3/TRBV12-4 | CASRLDLATDTQYF | TGTGCCAGCAGGTTAGACTTGGCGACGGATACGCAGTATTTT
few | - | TRBJ2-5 | TRBV13 | CASSLGGRQIETQYF | TGTGCCAGCAGCCTGGGCGGCAGGCAAATAGAGACCCAGTACTTC
many | TRBD1 | TRBJ2-1 | TRBV12-3/TRBV12-4 | CASTPTGGAVNEQFF | TGTGCCAGCACCCCAACAGGGGGCGCGGTCAATGAGCAGTTCTTC
- | TRBD1 | TRBJ1-4 | TRBV9 | CASSGGQRFTNEKLFF | TGTGCCAGCAGCGGGGGACAGAGGTTCACTAATGAAAAACTGTTTTTT
many | - | TRBJ1-1 | TRBV6-1 | CASREGSQGWDTEAFF | TGTGCCAGCAGGGAGGGTTCACAGGGTTGGGACACTGAAGCTTTCTTT
many | TRBD2 | TRBJ2-5 | TRBV11-2 | CASSLGLATHTQYF | TGTGCCAGCAGTCTAGGACTAGCGACTCACACCCAGTACTTC
many | - | TRBJ2-1 | TRBV10-3 | CAITTASNEQFF | TGTGCCATCACCACGGCTAGCAATGAGCAGTTCTTC
- | TRBD2 | TRBJ2-1 | TRBV5-1 | CASSSPSLAGGRIEQFF | TGCGCCAGCAGCTCCCCCTCCCTAGCGGGAGGAAGGATTGAGCAGTTCTTC